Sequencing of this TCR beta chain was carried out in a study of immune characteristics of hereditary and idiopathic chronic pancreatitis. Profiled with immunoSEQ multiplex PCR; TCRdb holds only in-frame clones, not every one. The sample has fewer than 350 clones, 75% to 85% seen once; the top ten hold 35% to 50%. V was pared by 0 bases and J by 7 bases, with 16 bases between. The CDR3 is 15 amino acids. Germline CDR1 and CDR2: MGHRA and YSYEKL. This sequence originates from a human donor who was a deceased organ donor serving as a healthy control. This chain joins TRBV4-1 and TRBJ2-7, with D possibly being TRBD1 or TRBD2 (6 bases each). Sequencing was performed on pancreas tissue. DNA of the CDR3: TGCGCCAGCAGCCAAGATCGTTCGGGGGCTCTGGAGCAGTACTTC. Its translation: CASSQDRSGALEQYF.